These 3 T cell receptor beta chains share one sample of origin, sequenced in a study of blood T cell repertoires in COVID-19. Clones were read by immunoSEQ multiplex PCR, and TCRdb kept only the in-frame ones, dropping some. The table lists approximately 200,000 clones, approximately 86% of them singletons. The source material was peripheral blood. These receptor sequences come from a woman aged 30 to 39 with active or convalescent COVID-19.

The CDR3 protein is CASSQGLTLNEQFF. For the CDR3, the DNA is TGCGCCAGCAGCCAAGGTTTAACTCTCAATGAGCAGTTCTTC. This chain connects TRBV4-1 to TRBJ2-1; D remains unclear. Germline lookup yields CDR1 MGHRA and CDR2 YSYEKL. The V end lost 1 base, the J end lost 6 bases, and 10 bases lay between the germline ends. The CDR3 totals 14 residues.

The V and J genes are TRBV13 and TRBJ1-1; the match to TRBD1 covers 8 bases. Germline V lookup: CDR1 PRHDT, CDR2 FYEKMQ (reference sequence). CDR3 length: 13 residues. The junction had 3 bases not matched to a gene; V was cut back by 5 bases and J by 4 bases. The CDR3 spells CASSGQGSTEAFF. The CDR3 DNA follows: TGTGCCAGCAGCGGACAGGGTTCCACTGAAGCTTTCTTT.

In its sample, this clone was seen once. The rearrangement links TRBV19 to TRBJ1-1; the D is unclear. Between the trimmed V and J ends, which lost 5 bases and 4 bases, there was a span of 14 bases. Germline CDR1 and CDR2: LNHDA and SQIVND (reference sequence). CDR3 length: 14 amino acids. CDR3 coding DNA: TGTGCCAGTAGTGCCTGGTTTGGAGGCACTGAAGCTTTCTTT. It codes for CASSAWFGGTEAFF.